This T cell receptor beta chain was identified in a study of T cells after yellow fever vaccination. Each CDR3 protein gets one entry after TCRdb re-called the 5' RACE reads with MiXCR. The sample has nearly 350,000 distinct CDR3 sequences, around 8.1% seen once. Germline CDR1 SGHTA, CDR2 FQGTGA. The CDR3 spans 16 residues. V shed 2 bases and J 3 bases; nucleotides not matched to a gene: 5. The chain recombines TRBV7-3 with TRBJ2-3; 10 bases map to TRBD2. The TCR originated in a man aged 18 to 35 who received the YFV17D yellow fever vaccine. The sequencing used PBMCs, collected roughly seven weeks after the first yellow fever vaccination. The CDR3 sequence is CASSLLGAGGTDTQYF. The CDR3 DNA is TGTGCCAGCAGCTTACTTGGAGCGGGGGGGACAGATACGCAGTATTTT.